The present TCR beta chain was sequenced within a study of OX40 agonist ivuxolimab in advanced cancers. In germline, CDR1 is SGHRS, CDR2 YFSETQ. The CDR3 covers 14 residues. V shed 5 bases and J shed 6 bases, with 17 bases lying between them. Only in-frame clones appear in the TCRdb table, and some are missing; sequencing was by immunoSEQ multiplex PCR. The sample gives 85,000 to 100,000 clones, roughly 90% of which show up once; 0.79% is in the top ten. The material was CD4+ or CD8+ T cells sorted from blood, obtained in a trial of the OX40 agonist ivuxolimab. This chain connects TRBV5-1 to TRBJ1-2; D gene uncertain. This TCR was recovered from an adult with an advanced solid tumor such as melanoma, head and neck, liver or kidney cancer. The CDR3 here is CASRPTEIADGYTF. DNA for the CDR3: TGCGCCAGCAGACCTACCGAGATTGCTGATGGCTACACCTTC.